Each of the 30 T cell receptor beta chains below was sequenced from the same sample in a study of monozygotic twins with inflammatory bowel disease. Reprocessing the 5' RACE reads, TCRdb reports a single entry for every CDR3 protein and omits DNA. Listed are 330,000 or so distinct CDR3 sequences; around 2% falls within the top ten. Sequencing was done on a sample of blood. Receptors were obtained from a human donor with ulcerative colitis or Crohn's disease, or a healthy co-twin of an affected twin (not recorded which).

The rearrangement uses TRBV5-1 and TRBJ1-6. The CDR3 has 13 amino acids. Germline loops: CDR1 SGHRS, CDR2 YFSETQ. The chain's CDR3 is CASTEEVDSPLHF.

J is TRBJ1-5 and V is TRBV7-9. Looked up from germline, CDR1 is SEHNR and CDR2 is FQNEAQ (reference sequence). The CDR3 is 14 residues long. The CDR3 spells CASSSEGGDQPQHF.

The rearrangement uses TRBV6-1 and TRBJ1-5. Germline-derived CDR1 and CDR2 are MNHNS and SASEGT. The CDR3 runs to 17 residues. Here the CDR3 reads CASSESTDVYSNQPQHF.

The chain joins TRBV29-1 to TRBJ1-1. Germline assignment: CDR1 SQVTM and CDR2 ANQGSEA. This CDR3 is 12 amino acids long. The CDR3 here is CSVAQMGTEAFF. Supplemented by reference TRBV29-1 and TRBJ1-1, the full variable domain reads SAVISQKPSRDICQRGTSLTIQCQVDSQVTMMFWYRQQPGQSLTLIATANQGSEATYESGFVIDKFPISRPNLTFSTLTVSNMSPEDSSIYLCSVAQMGTEAFFGQGTRLTVV.

This chain connects TRBV9 to TRBJ2-2. Germline V gene data show CDR1 as SGDLS and CDR2 as YYNGEE. The CDR3 consists of 12 residues. The CDR3 reads CASSSHTGELFF.

The genes are TRBV28 and TRBJ2-2; the D call from TCRdb, TRBD2, cannot be confirmed without DNA. This CDR3 has 17 residues. CDR1 is MDHEN and CDR2 is SYDVKM in the germline V gene. The CDR3 spells CASSRGGHEGFTGELFF.

The chain joins TRBV7-9 to TRBJ1-1; with no DNA, the TCRdb D assignment of TRBD1 cannot be verified. The CDR3 covers 15 residues. Germline V CDR1 and CDR2: SEHNR, FQNEAQ (reference sequence). The CDR3 sequence is CASRTGGGGYTEAFF.

The rearrangement uses TRBV20-1 and TRBJ1-1; TCRdb names TRBD1, which stays unverified in the absence of DNA. The CDR3 length is 13 residues. The V gene's germline CDR1 is DFQATT and CDR2 SNEGSKA (reference sequence). CDR3 in amino acids: CSALAMAPTEAFF.

This chain connects TRBV2 to TRBJ1-5. The CDR3 loop spans 13 amino acids. Germline loops: CDR1 SNHLY, CDR2 FYNNEI. CDR3 residues: CASSENGLGPEHF.

The chain carries TRBV9 and TRBJ2-6; there is no DNA to check the TCRdb D call of TRBD1. Per the germline V gene, CDR1 is SGDLS and CDR2 is YYNGEE. CDR3 size: 17 residues. The CDR3 reads CASSVVQGGSGANVLTF. Full variable domain (outside the CDR3, taken from reference TRBV9 and TRBJ2-6): DSGVTQTPKHLITATGQRVTLRCSPRSGDLSVYWYQQSLDQGLQFLIQYYNGEERAKGNILERFSAQQFPDLHSELNLSSLELGDSALYFCASSVVQGGSGANVLTFGAGSRLTVL.

This chain uses TRBV9 with TRBJ1-1; TCRdb selects TRBD1, and the lack of DNA leaves this call unchecked. Germline V gene data show CDR1 as SGDLS and CDR2 as YYNGEE. CDR3 length equals 13 residues. CDR3 region: CASSVGGDTEAFF. Based on the CDR3 plus reference TRBV9 and TRBJ1-1, the full variable domain is DSGVTQTPKHLITATGQRVTLRCSPRSGDLSVYWYQQSLDQGLQFLIQYYNGEERAKGNILERFSAQQFPDLHSELNLSSLELGDSALYFCASSVGGDTEAFFGQGTRLTVV.

This chain connects TRBV10-3 to TRBJ2-1; TCRdb proposes TRBD1, but this gene call is untestable without DNA. CDR1 is ENHRY and CDR2 is SYGVKD in the germline V gene. CDR3 length: 14 amino acids. The chain's CDR3 is CAISVDRTYNEQFF.

V is TRBV12-3 or TRBV12-4 and J is TRBJ1-1; TCRdb proposes TRBD1, but this gene call is untestable without DNA. This CDR3 contains 14 residues. The CDR3 is CASSSDREGTEAFF.

The J gene is TRBJ2-7, the V gene TRBV1; checking the TCRdb D call of TRBD2 is not possible without DNA. TRBV1 is marked as a pseudogene. CDR3 length: 14 amino acids. The CDR3 is CTSSPGTSSYEQYF.

The rearrangement links TRBV5-4 to TRBJ1-2; the D call from TCRdb, TRBD1, cannot be confirmed without DNA. Germline V gene lookup returns CDR1 SGHNT and CDR2 YYREEE (reference sequence). The CDR3 contains 18 residues. The CDR3 loop reads CASSSGGQGALYGYGYTF.

The genes are TRBV12-3 or TRBV12-4 and TRBJ1-1; lacking DNA, the TRBD1 call made by TCRdb goes unchecked. The CDR3 length is 13 residues. CDR3: CASRWRQGTEAFF.

The rearrangement joins TRBV6-1 to TRBJ2-6; without DNA, the TCRdb call of TRBD2 cannot be checked. The CDR3 has 14 residues. The V gene's germline CDR1 is MNHNS and CDR2 SASEGT. The CDR3 loop is CASSRAGSANVLTF.

This chain uses TRBV12-3 or TRBV12-4 with TRBJ2-5; TCRdb's D call of TRBD1 is untestable without DNA. The CDR3 runs to 16 residues. The CDR3 sequence is CASSLVQGSVRETQYF.

The gene calls are TRBV12-3 or TRBV12-4 and TRBJ2-7. The CDR3 contains 13 residues. The CDR3 loop reads CASSFSGTYEQYF.

The gene calls are TRBV6-1 and TRBJ2-3. The CDR3 runs to 17 residues. Germline lookup yields CDR1 MNHNS and CDR2 SASEGT. The CDR3 protein is CASSEALQADSTDTQYF.

This chain uses TRBV5-1 with TRBJ1-1; absent DNA, TCRdb's TRBD1 call cannot be checked. The germline gives CDR1 SGHRS, CDR2 YFSETQ. This CDR3 is 13 amino acids long. The CDR3 here is CASSQLSNTEAFF.

The chain joins TRBV20-1 to TRBJ2-7. In germline, CDR1 is DFQATT, CDR2 SNEGSKA (reference sequence). The CDR3 loop spans 12 amino acids. The CDR3 sequence: CSASKPKNEQYF.

The chain employs TRBV30 and TRBJ1-2. The germline V gene encodes CDR1 GTSNPN and CDR2 SVGIG (reference sequence). The CDR3 runs to 11 residues. CDR3: CAWASNYGYTF.

V is TRBV9 and J is TRBJ2-2; TCRdb calls TRBD1, which cannot be checked without DNA. The CDR3 contains 14 residues. The V gene's germline CDR1 is SGDLS and CDR2 YYNGEE. CDR3 sequence reads: CASRVTGSTGELFF.

This chain connects TRBV5-6 to TRBJ2-2. The CDR3 has 14 residues. In germline, CDR1 is SGHDT, CDR2 YYEEEE. CDR3 sequence reads: CASSLNRNTGELFF.

The chain combines TRBV29-1 with TRBJ2-7; the D gene TCRdb calls, TRBD2, cannot be checked with no DNA. Germline V gene lookup returns CDR1 SQVTM and CDR2 ANQGSEA. The CDR3 is 15 amino acids. The chain's CDR3 is CSVRTSGTGVYEQYF.

This chain uses TRBV6-1 with TRBJ1-5; TCRdb gives TRBD1 as the D gene, but with no DNA this cannot be confirmed. The CDR3 sequence is 17 residues long. CDR1 and CDR2 (germline): MNHNS, SASEGT. The CDR3 sequence is CASSPLGGPDSNQPQHF.

V usage is TRBV5-4 and J usage is TRBJ2-1; without DNA, the TCRdb call of TRBD2 cannot be checked. CDR1 and CDR2 (germline): SGHNT, YYREEE (reference sequence). The CDR3 consists of 15 residues. This CDR3 reads CASSSVAGILNEQFF.

V and J are TRBV19 and TRBJ2-3. The CDR3 length is 13 residues. The germline V gene encodes CDR1 LNHDA and CDR2 SQIVND (reference sequence). CDR3 region: CASSMSRTDTQYF.

The chain is built from TRBV6-5 and TRBJ2-5; TCRdb indicates TRBD1, and absent DNA this call remains unverified. This CDR3 is built from 13 residues. Germline-derived CDR1 and CDR2 are MNHEY and SVGAGI. CDR3 sequence: CASRSTGIETQYF.